This T cell receptor beta chain was recorded in a study of cytomegalovirus exposure and HLA in healthy donors. Study-level results: Prior analysis indicated that the majority of TCR beta V segments exhibited productivity approximately 90% or approximately 30% of the time. There were some public TCRs occurring in many donors, but most TCR sequences were rare.

The PCR made use of 60 Vbeta and 13 Jbeta primers. TCRdb's copy holds only in-frame clones and misses some; the assay was immunoSEQ multiplex PCR. The sample carries under 200,000 clones, approximately 80% recorded once. Donors sampled were nominally healthy, though unrecorded immune exposures were likely. As for this clone: The antigen is not known.

This TCR was sampled from a male donor in good health and CMV-seropositive. Sequenced sample: PBMCs.

This chain's CDR3 is CASIRGNTGELFF. CDR3 coding DNA: TGTGCCAGCATTAGGGGGAACACCGGGGAGCTGTTTTTT. The chain carries TRBV27 and TRBJ2-2, with D perhaps matching TRBD1 (5 bases). Trimming cost V 7 bases and J 1 base, with 7 bases left between them. Germline V gene sequence: CDR1 MNHEY, CDR2 SMNVEV (reference sequence). This CDR3 spans 13 amino acids.